This passage covers 10 T cell receptor beta chains from one sample sequenced in a study of PD-1 blockade in classical Hodgkin lymphoma. Assay: immunoSEQ multiplex PCR; the TCRdb copy retains only in-frame clones and omits some. Here the sample spans 25,000 to 35,000 clones, roughly 71% being singletons. Every patient had relapsed following autologous stem cell transplantation, and cohorts differed in brentuximab vedotin exposure. Sequenced material: peripheral blood mononuclear cells (PBMCs), taken before the second cycle of nivolumab. These receptors all stem from a human donor with classical Hodgkin lymphoma.

The V gene is TRBV18, the J gene TRBJ2-1, with no clear D. Germline CDR1 is KGHSH and CDR2 is LQKENI. This CDR3 is 15 amino acids long. Trimming cost V 2 bases and J 4 bases, with 12 bases left between them. CDR3: CASSPSPIPYNEQFF. The CDR3 DNA follows: TGTGCCAGCTCACCAAGTCCTATCCCATACAATGAGCAGTTCTTC.

The chain uses TRBV7-9 and TRBJ1-4; D is perhaps TRBD1 (5 bases). The CDR3 length is 15 residues. The germline V and J ends were trimmed by 2 bases and 4 bases, with 11 bases remaining between them. Per germline, CDR1 SEHNR and CDR2 FQNEAQ (reference sequence). The CDR3 here is CASSLYLDNNEKLFF. CDR3 nucleotides: TGTGCCAGCAGCTTATATCTGGACAATAATGAAAAACTGTTTTTT.

About this clone itself: At one end, the junction sequence differs from germline, possibly due to a read error. The gene calls are TRBV5-5 and TRBJ2-7, with TRBD2 matching over 11 bases. This CDR3 contains 18 residues. CDR1 and CDR2 from the germline V gene are SGHKS and YYEKEE (reference sequence). This chain's CDR3 is CASSQEAVAGGISYEQYF. The CDR3, as DNA: TGCGCCAGCAGCCAAGAGGCGGTAGCGGGAGGGATATCCTACGAGCAGTACTTC.

This clone was recorded only once. The chain is built from TRBV15 and TRBJ2-3, with D hard to call. Per germline, CDR1 LNHNV and CDR2 YYDKDF (reference sequence). Trimming removed 0 bases from V and 7 bases from J, with 8 bases in between. There are 13 residues in the CDR3. CDR3 in DNA: TGTGCCACCAGCAGAGATAGCTTGAATACGCAGTATTTT. This translates into CATSRDSLNTQYF.

The rearrangement links TRBV5-1 to TRBJ1-1; D is perhaps TRBD1 (6 bases). Germline V gene lookup returns CDR1 SGHRS and CDR2 YFSETQ. V was pared by 0 bases and J by 1 base, with 16 bases between. This CDR3 region has 17 residues. The CDR3 sequence: CASSLASPGQTNTEAFF. DNA for the CDR3: TGCGCCAGCAGCTTGGCCTCTCCGGGACAAACGAACACTGAAGCTTTCTTT.

The rearrangement links TRBV5-1 to TRBJ2-1; 10 nucleotides line up with TRBD2. CDR3 length equals 15 residues. Germline V CDR1 and CDR2: SGHRS, YFSETQ. Trimming removed 3 bases from V and 2 bases from J; junction bases left unmatched: 2. The DNA of the CDR3 is TGCGCCAGCAGCTCCGGACTAGCGGCCTACAATGAGCAGTTCTTC. It is translated as CASSSGLAAYNEQFF.

This clone showed up just a few times. The chain carries TRBV19 and TRBJ2-3; TRBD2 aligns across 9 bases. The CDR3 extends over 19 amino acids. Germline V gene sequence: CDR1 LNHDA, CDR2 SQIVND (reference sequence). V dropped 0 bases and J dropped 6; count of bases not matched to a gene: 16. CDR3 loop: CASSIDSGGGAPFLDTQYF. CDR3 nucleotide sequence: TGTGCCAGTAGTATAGATTCTGGCGGGGGGGCCCCTTTTCTGGATACGCAGTATTTT. Variable domain in full (rest from reference TRBV19 and TRBJ2-3): DGGITQSPKYLFRKEGQNVTLSCEQNLNHDAMYWYRQDPGQGLRLIYYSQIVNDFQKGDIAEGYSVSREKKESFPLTVTSAQKNPTAFYLCASSIDSGGGAPFLDTQYFGPGTRLTVL.

J is TRBJ2-1 and V is TRBV7-2, with 8 bases lining up with TRBD1. From germline, CDR1 is SGHTA and CDR2 FQGNSA. The CDR3 is 15 residues long. The V segment lost 5 bases and the J segment 2 bases; nucleotides outside the gene matches: 5. The CDR3 region is CASSPGTGTYNEQFF. The CDR3 nucleotides read TGTGCCAGCAGCCCTGGGACAGGTACCTACAATGAGCAGTTCTTC.

This clone is classed as medium-sized (0.01 to 0.1%). V gene TRBV5-1 combines with J gene TRBJ1-6, with TRBD1 matching 10 bases. V shed 3 bases and J 6 bases; nucleotides not matched to a gene: 12. This CDR3 contains 18 residues. Germline values: CDR1 SGHRS, CDR2 YFSETQ. In DNA form, the CDR3 reads TGCGCCAGCAGCTCGGCTCCGGGACAGGGGAGCTTTAATTCACCCCTCCACTTT. Its translation is CASSSAPGQGSFNSPLHF.

The genes are TRBV7-9 and TRBJ1-1, with a possible D match to TRBD1 (6 bases). Trimming pared 5 bases from V and 1 base from J, leaving 23 bases between. CDR3 length equals 18 residues. Germline CDR1 is SEHNR and CDR2 is FQNEAQ (reference sequence). The chain's CDR3 is CASSPWGLLGIPNTEAFF. Here the CDR3 DNA reads TGTGCCAGCAGCCCCTGGGGGCTCCTGGGAATACCGAACACTGAAGCTTTCTTT.